This is a list of T cell receptor beta chains from one sample in a study of Ad26.COV2.S vaccination and SARS-CoV-2 variants. Sequencing was performed with immunoSEQ multiplex PCR; in TCRdb, only in-frame clones are kept and a portion is missing. The sample records 380,000 or so clones, 75% to 90% being singletons. Sequencing was performed on peripheral blood, taken in a trial of Ad26.COV2.S vaccine versus placebo. Receptors were obtained from a person between 18 and 60 years old who received the Ad26.COV2.S COVID-19 vaccine or a placebo. CDR3s include the opening cysteine and the closing phenylalanine or tryptophan. The order of the fields is J gene, V gene, CDR3 protein.

j_call: TRBJ1-3
v_call: TRBV20-1
cdr3_aa: CSASVGPQGNTIYF

j_call: TRBJ2-7
v_call: TRBV7-6
cdr3_aa: CASSLMAGGISYEQYF

j_call: TRBJ2-2
v_call: TRBV28
cdr3_aa: CASSFQGNTGELFF

j_call: TRBJ2-1
v_call: TRBV5-1
cdr3_aa: CASSLRLVDNEQFF

j_call: TRBJ2-1
v_call: TRBV28
cdr3_aa: CASSLTSGSSHNEQFF

j_call: TRBJ2-2
v_call: TRBV27
cdr3_aa: CASRPLSGANTGELFF

j_call: TRBJ1-5
v_call: TRBV28
cdr3_aa: CASSPRLGQDQPQHF

j_call: TRBJ2-3
v_call: TRBV2
cdr3_aa: CASRETGGTDTQYF

j_call: TRBJ1-3
v_call: TRBV27
cdr3_aa: CASSYRGSGNTIYF

j_call: TRBJ1-5
v_call: TRBV27
cdr3_aa: CAIRGGRDQPQHF

j_call: TRBJ1-2
v_call: TRBV19
cdr3_aa: CASTWREGYGYTF

j_call: TRBJ1-4
v_call: TRBV4-1
cdr3_aa: CASSQASGTFPLGYEKLFF

j_call: TRBJ2-1
v_call: TRBV4-1
cdr3_aa: CASSQDRVGGNEQFF

j_call: TRBJ2-7
v_call: TRBV27
cdr3_aa: CASSWRDRVTYEQYF

j_call: TRBJ2-3
v_call: TRBV2
cdr3_aa: CASYSKTDTQYF

j_call: TRBJ2-3
v_call: TRBV30
cdr3_aa: CAWSARLGTSGRTDTQYF

j_call: TRBJ2-3
v_call: TRBV3-1/TRBV3-2
cdr3_aa: CASSLAWDTQYF

j_call: TRBJ2-5
v_call: TRBV5-1
cdr3_aa: CASSLVAGKETQYF

j_call: TRBJ2-1
v_call: TRBV28
cdr3_aa: CASSPGDYNEQFF

j_call: TRBJ2-2
v_call: TRBV9
cdr3_aa: CASSVGGSGSVTGELFF

j_call: TRBJ1-1
v_call: TRBV2
cdr3_aa: CASSGFAEAFF

j_call: TRBJ2-1
v_call: TRBV7-2
cdr3_aa: CASSATSSGGTYNEQFF

j_call: TRBJ2-3
v_call: TRBV4-3
cdr3_aa: CASSQDAAGAPTDTQYF

j_call: TRBJ2-2
v_call: TRBV28
cdr3_aa: CASSSSSGQGVTGELFF